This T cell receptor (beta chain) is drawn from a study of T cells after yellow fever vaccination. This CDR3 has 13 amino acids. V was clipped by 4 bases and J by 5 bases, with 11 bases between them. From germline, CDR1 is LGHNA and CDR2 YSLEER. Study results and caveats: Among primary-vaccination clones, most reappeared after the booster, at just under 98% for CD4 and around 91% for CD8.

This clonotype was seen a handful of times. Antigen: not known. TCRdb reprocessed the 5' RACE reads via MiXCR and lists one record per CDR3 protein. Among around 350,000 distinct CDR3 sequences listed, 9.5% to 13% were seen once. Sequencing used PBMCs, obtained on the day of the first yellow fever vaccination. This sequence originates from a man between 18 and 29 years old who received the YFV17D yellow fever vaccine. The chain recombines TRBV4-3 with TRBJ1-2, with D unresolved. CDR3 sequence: CASSPWESYGYTF. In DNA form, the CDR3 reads TGCGCCAGCAGCCCGTGGGAATCTTATGGCTACACCTTC.